A selection of T cell receptor beta chains follows, all from one sample in a study of vaccination and CD4 T cells after COVID-19. The antigens these receptors bind are not known. TCRdb redid the calling of the PCR reads with MiXCR, one entry per CDR3 protein. The table has over 15,000 distinct CDR3 sequences, 73% seen once; the top ten hold about 4.6%. The sequenced material came from CD4+ T cells from blood, cultured in vitro. The source of these receptors is a human donor who had recovered from COVID-19. CDR3s include the opening cysteine and the closing phenylalanine or tryptophan. A D gene is named only where the DNA matches it firmly. Clone size appears in some rows only: once, few, many, or a class for an expanded clone.

V gene: TRBV7-2
clone size: .
J gene: TRBJ1-3
D gene: .
CDR3 DNA: TGTGCCAGCAGCTTAGGGTTACGGGCTCACTCTGGAAACACCATATATTTT
CDR3 protein: CASSLGLRAHSGNTIYF

V gene: TRBV7-2
clone size: once
J gene: TRBJ1-1
D gene: .
CDR3 DNA: TGTGCCAGCAGCTTAGATACGGCCGGTAGCACTGAAGCTTTCTTT
CDR3 protein: CASSLDTAGSTEAFF

V gene: TRBV15
clone size: .
J gene: TRBJ1-5
D gene: .
CDR3 DNA: TGTGCCACCAGTAAAGGATTTATAGGGAGCAATCAGCCCCAGCATTTT
CDR3 protein: CATSKGFIGSNQPQHF

V gene: TRBV6-1
clone size: .
J gene: TRBJ1-5
D gene: .
CDR3 DNA: TGTGCCACCCGATCCACAGGTGGGGCTCAGCCCCAGCATTTT
CDR3 protein: CATRSTGGAQPQHF

V gene: TRBV6-1
clone size: few
J gene: TRBJ2-7
D gene: .
CDR3 DNA: TGTGCCAGCAGTCCCCGGACCACGACCTACGAGCAGTACTTC
CDR3 protein: CASSPRTTTYEQYF

V gene: TRBV6-1
clone size: .
J gene: TRBJ2-7
D gene: .
CDR3 DNA: TGTGCCAGCAGTGAGCTCAGGGGGGTATCCTACGAGCAGTACTTC
CDR3 protein: CASSELRGVSYEQYF

V gene: TRBV7-2
clone size: .
J gene: TRBJ1-2
D gene: TRBD1
CDR3 DNA: TGTGCCAGCAGCGGAGGAGGGGGCATCGTGGGCTACACCTTC
CDR3 protein: CASSGGGGIVGYTF

V gene: TRBV7-9
clone size: .
J gene: TRBJ1-1
D gene: TRBD1
CDR3 DNA: TGTGCCAGCAGTAGGGGACAGGGTGGGGCTGAAGCTTTCTTT
CDR3 protein: CASSRGQGGAEAFF

V gene: TRBV6-1
clone size: few
J gene: TRBJ1-5
D gene: TRBD1
CDR3 DNA: TGTGCCAGCAAAGACTTCCAGGGGGCCGGTCAGCCCCAGCATTTT
CDR3 protein: CASKDFQGAGQPQHF

V gene: TRBV30
clone size: .
J gene: TRBJ1-1
D gene: .
CDR3 DNA: TGTGCCTGGAGGTTTCGACCCGACATTGAAGCTTTCTTT
CDR3 protein: CAWRFRPDIEAFF

V gene: TRBV27
clone size: once
J gene: TRBJ2-1
D gene: .
CDR3 DNA: TGTGCCAGCACTTACGACAATGAGCAGTTCTTC
CDR3 protein: CASTYDNEQFF

V gene: TRBV6-1
clone size: .
J gene: TRBJ1-2
D gene: .
CDR3 DNA: TGTGCCAGCAGACAGGGTGGCTATGGCTACACCTTC
CDR3 protein: CASRQGGYGYTF

V gene: TRBV27
clone size: few
J gene: TRBJ2-2
D gene: .
CDR3 DNA: TGTGCCAGCAGTTCTCAACAGGACACCGGGGAGCTGTTTTTT
CDR3 protein: CASSSQQDTGELFF

V gene: TRBV20-1
clone size: .
J gene: TRBJ1-3
D gene: .
CDR3 DNA: TGCAGTGCTAGAGCTAGCGACCTGCCTGGAAACACCATATATTTT
CDR3 protein: CSARASDLPGNTIYF

V gene: TRBV7-6
clone size: .
J gene: TRBJ2-3
D gene: TRBD1
CDR3 DNA: TGTGCCAGCAGCGGGAGGGACAGGGCAACGCAGTATTTT
CDR3 protein: CASSGRDRATQYF

V gene: TRBV19
clone size: once
J gene: TRBJ2-5
D gene: TRBD1
CDR3 DNA: TGTGCCAGTAGTATGATTGCCTACAGGGGAGAAACCCAGTACTTC
CDR3 protein: CASSMIAYRGETQYF

V gene: TRBV21-1
clone size: .
J gene: TRBJ1-1
D gene: .
CDR3 DNA: TGTGCCAGCAGCAAATTTGGGTCCAGGGGAGGACGATTCAAGGGGACTGAAGCTTTCTTT
CDR3 protein: CASSKFGSRGGRFKGTEAFF

V gene: TRBV7-9
clone size: .
J gene: TRBJ2-5
D gene: .
CDR3 DNA: TGTGCCAGCAGCCAGTCGGGGGCCCCAACCCAGTACTTC
CDR3 protein: CASSQSGAPTQYF

V gene: TRBV28
clone size: .
J gene: TRBJ1-6
D gene: .
CDR3 DNA: TGTGCCAGCAGTTTATTGGGAGACTCCTATAATTCACCCCTCCACTTT
CDR3 protein: CASSLLGDSYNSPLHF

V gene: TRBV5-1
clone size: .
J gene: TRBJ2-7
D gene: TRBD1
CDR3 DNA: TGCGCCAGCAGCCCTCGTCCCGGGACAGGGGGTTACGAGCAGTACTTC
CDR3 protein: CASSPRPGTGGYEQYF

V gene: TRBV20-1
clone size: .
J gene: TRBJ1-4
D gene: .
CDR3 DNA: TGCAGTGCTAGATGGTCTGGGTCCGAAAAACTGTTTTTT
CDR3 protein: CSARWSGSEKLFF

V gene: TRBV7-8
clone size: .
J gene: TRBJ1-5
D gene: TRBD1
CDR3 DNA: TGTGCCAGCAGCTTCCAGGGGGGTGGGGGCCCTCAGAATCAGCCCCAGCATTTT
CDR3 protein: CASSFQGGGGPQNQPQHF

V gene: TRBV6-4
clone size: .
J gene: TRBJ2-5
D gene: TRBD1
CDR3 DNA: TGTGCCAGCAGTGAAAACAGGGGGCGCCCAGAGACCCAGTACTTC
CDR3 protein: CASSENRGRPETQYF

V gene: TRBV28
clone size: .
J gene: TRBJ1-6
D gene: TRBD1
CDR3 DNA: TGTGCCAGCATATCACAGGGGAGATCCTATAATTCACCCCTCCACTTT
CDR3 protein: CASISQGRSYNSPLHF

V gene: TRBV20-1
clone size: .
J gene: TRBJ1-1
D gene: .
CDR3 DNA: TGCAGTGCCCAATACAGGGACCGGAACACTGAAGCTTTCTTT
CDR3 protein: CSAQYRDRNTEAFF

V gene: TRBV6-1
clone size: .
J gene: TRBJ2-5
D gene: TRBD1
CDR3 DNA: TGTGCCAGCAGTGAAGCCTGGACAGGGTCTGAGACCCAGTACTTC
CDR3 protein: CASSEAWTGSETQYF

V gene: TRBV18
clone size: .
J gene: TRBJ1-2
D gene: .
CDR3 DNA: TGTGCCAGCTCACCACCCACAAACTATGGCTACACCTTC
CDR3 protein: CASSPPTNYGYTF

V gene: TRBV4-1
clone size: .
J gene: TRBJ1-1
D gene: .
CDR3 DNA: TGCGCCAGCAGCGAGTACAGGGTTTTGGACACTGAAGCTTTCTTT
CDR3 protein: CASSEYRVLDTEAFF

V gene: TRBV20-1
clone size: few
J gene: TRBJ2-2
D gene: .
CDR3 DNA: TGCAGTGCCCCCGGAGGGGGCTTGGTGCCCGGGGAGCTGTTTTTT
CDR3 protein: CSAPGGGLVPGELFF

V gene: TRBV7-2
clone size: few
J gene: TRBJ1-4
D gene: .
CDR3 DNA: TGTGCCAGCAGCGTTAGGAACCCAACTAATGAAAAACTGTTTTTT
CDR3 protein: CASSVRNPTNEKLFF

V gene: TRBV20-1
clone size: few
J gene: TRBJ1-5
D gene: .
CDR3 DNA: TGCAGTGCTAGAGCCTTCGGCCCCCAGCATTTT
CDR3 protein: CSARAFGPQHF

V gene: TRBV6-1
clone size: .
J gene: TRBJ1-2
D gene: .
CDR3 DNA: TGTGCCAGCAGTCCAACTGCGACAGTCGGCTACACCTTC
CDR3 protein: CASSPTATVGYTF

V gene: TRBV6-2/TRBV6-3
clone size: .
J gene: TRBJ1-2
D gene: .
CDR3 DNA: TGTGCCAGCAGTTTCTTAGAGAGCGGCTACACCTTC
CDR3 protein: CASSFLESGYTF

V gene: TRBV6-2/TRBV6-3
clone size: .
J gene: TRBJ2-7
D gene: TRBD2
CDR3 DNA: TGTGCCAGCAGTTACTATCCCGGGAGGACACGGTACGAGCAGTACTTC
CDR3 protein: CASSYYPGRTRYEQYF

V gene: TRBV28
clone size: once
J gene: TRBJ1-6
D gene: .
CDR3 DNA: TGTGCCAGCAGTTTTGGGGGCTTCAGTAATTCACCCCTCCACTTT
CDR3 protein: CASSFGGFSNSPLHF

V gene: TRBV9
clone size: .
J gene: TRBJ2-3
D gene: TRBD2
CDR3 DNA: TGTGCCAGCAGCCCTCGCACTAGCGGGAGGAGAACAGATACGCAGTATTTT
CDR3 protein: CASSPRTSGRRTDTQYF

V gene: TRBV30
clone size: .
J gene: TRBJ1-6
D gene: .
CDR3 DNA: TGTGCCTGGAGTGTAGAACAATATTCACCCCTCCACTTT
CDR3 protein: CAWSVEQYSPLHF

V gene: TRBV20-1
clone size: few
J gene: TRBJ1-1
D gene: .
CDR3 DNA: TGCAGTGCTACACAGGGTTTTCGCACTGAAGCTTTCTTT
CDR3 protein: CSATQGFRTEAFF

V gene: TRBV20-1
clone size: few
J gene: TRBJ1-1
D gene: .
CDR3 DNA: TGCAGCGCATCCAGGGGCGCAACGAACACTGAAGCTTTCTTT
CDR3 protein: CSASRGATNTEAFF

V gene: TRBV7-2
clone size: .
J gene: TRBJ1-2
D gene: .
CDR3 DNA: TGTGCCAGCAGCCAAATCTCTCGGGGGCCTAACTATGGCTACACCTTC
CDR3 protein: CASSQISRGPNYGYTF

V gene: TRBV30
clone size: .
J gene: TRBJ2-7
D gene: TRBD1
CDR3 DNA: TGTGCCTGGAGTCGGACAGGTCCTTACGAGCAGTACTTC
CDR3 protein: CAWSRTGPYEQYF

V gene: TRBV20-1
clone size: .
J gene: TRBJ1-6
D gene: .
CDR3 DNA: TGCAGTGCTAGAGAGGCGGGCAGGGAACCCCTCCACTTT
CDR3 protein: CSAREAGREPLHF

V gene: TRBV7-2
clone size: once
J gene: TRBJ1-5
D gene: .
CDR3 DNA: TGTGCCAGCAGCGTAGGTAGCAATCAGCCCCAGCATTTT
CDR3 protein: CASSVGSNQPQHF

V gene: TRBV6-2/TRBV6-3
clone size: .
J gene: TRBJ2-7
D gene: .
CDR3 DNA: TGTGCCAGCAGGAGGGCTAGCGCTGGTTACGAGCAGTACTTC
CDR3 protein: CASRRASAGYEQYF

V gene: TRBV7-2
clone size: few
J gene: TRBJ1-2
D gene: TRBD1
CDR3 DNA: TGTGCCAGCAGCGTAACAACAACAGGGGCAGTCAACACCTTC
CDR3 protein: CASSVTTTGAVNTF

V gene: TRBV20-1
clone size: .
J gene: TRBJ1-2
D gene: .
CDR3 DNA: TGCAGTGCTAGAGGGAGGTCCGGGGGAGGCTATGGCTACACCTTC
CDR3 protein: CSARGRSGGGYGYTF

V gene: TRBV6-2/TRBV6-3
clone size: .
J gene: TRBJ1-2
D gene: .
CDR3 DNA: TGTGCCAGCAGGAATAGGGCGCACTATGGCTACACCTTC
CDR3 protein: CASRNRAHYGYTF